A single sample gave rise to the 30 T cell receptor beta chains below, sequenced in a study of blood T cell repertoires in COVID-19. Measured with immunoSEQ multiplex PCR; TCRdb has only the in-frame clones, and not every one. The data show roughly 100,000 clones, 70% to 85% seen once. Sequenced sample: peripheral blood. These receptors originate from a man aged 55-75 years with active or convalescent COVID-19.

CDR3 region: CASSHRGRDNEQFF. Written as DNA, the CDR3 is TGTGCCAGCAGCCACAGGGGGCGAGACAATGAGCAGTTCTTC. The V gene is TRBV6-2 or TRBV6-3, the J gene TRBJ2-1, with 9 bases identical to TRBD1. The V segment lost 6 bases and the J segment 5 bases; nucleotides outside the gene matches: 5. CDR1 is MNHEY and CDR2 is SVGEGT in the germline V gene. There are 14 residues in the CDR3.

The chain links TRBV7-9 to TRBJ2-1, with TRBD1 identical over 7 bases. Germline CDR1 reads SEHNR; CDR2 reads FQNEAQ (reference sequence). The V and J ends lost 5 bases and 7 bases, in that order; junction bases with no gene match: 5. The CDR3 runs 13 residues. The CDR3 loop is CASSPGQVNEQFF. For the CDR3, the DNA is TGTGCCAGCAGCCCCGGACAGGTTAATGAGCAGTTCTTC. Combining the CDR3 with reference TRBV7-9 and TRBJ2-1 gives the whole variable domain DTGVSQNPRHKITKRGQNVTFRCDPISEHNRLYWYRQTLGQGPEFLTYFQNEAQLEKSRLLSDRFSAERPKGSFSTLEIQRTEQGDSAMYLCASSPGQVNEQFFGPGTRLTVL.

The chain has TRBV9 and TRBJ1-2, with TRBD1 matching over 7 bases. The CDR3 length is 15 residues. Per germline, CDR1 SGDLS and CDR2 YYNGEE. V lost 0 bases and J lost 9; bases outside the gene matches: 11. The CDR3 is CASSVGIGGSFSYTF. The DNA of the CDR3 is TGTGCCAGCAGCGTAGGAATAGGGGGCTCCTTTAGCTACACCTTC.

The chain links TRBV4-1 to TRBJ2-7; D is undetermined. Germline lookup yields CDR1 MGHRA and CDR2 YSYEKL. CDR3 length: 15 residues. V lost 0 bases, J lost 7 bases, and 16 bases lay in between. CDR3 loop: CASSQDSQQGTEQYV. The CDR3 coding sequence is TGCGCCAGCAGCCAAGATTCACAGCAAGGAACGGAGCAGTACGTC.

The J gene is TRBJ2-1, the V gene TRBV19, with 7 bases lining up with TRBD2. In germline, CDR1 is LNHDA, CDR2 SQIVND (reference sequence). The CDR3 spans 16 residues. V shed 1 base and J 4 bases; nucleotides not matched to a gene: 7. In DNA, the CDR3 is TGTGCCAGTAGTATAGGTTCGGGACTACTTTACAATGAGCAGTTCTTC. This sequence encodes CASSIGSGLLYNEQFF.

This clone was found once. The J gene is TRBJ2-7, the V gene TRBV6-6, with a weak D call TRBD2 (6 bases). CDR1 is MNHNY and CDR2 is SVGAGI in the germline V gene (reference sequence). Deletions cut 0 bases from V and 3 bases from J, with 9 bases between. The CDR3 consists of 14 residues. CDR3 sequence (DNA): TGTGCCAGCAGTTACTCAGACGGGAGCTACGAGCAGTACTTC. Translated, it gives CASSYSDGSYEQYF.

The chain is built from TRBV5-1 and TRBJ1-3; the D is unclear. The CDR3 is made up of 15 amino acids. Germline lookup yields CDR1 SGHRS and CDR2 YFSETQ. V was clipped by 4 bases and J by 8 bases, with 19 bases between them. CDR3 in amino acids: CASSVGGGSGDTIYF. The CDR3 region has the DNA TGCGCCAGCAGCGTGGGAGGAGGGTCCGGGGACACCATATATTTT. Together with reference TRBV5-1 and TRBJ1-3, the CDR3 gives the full variable domain: KAGVTQTPRYLIKTRGQQVTLSCSPISGHRSVSWYQQTPGQGLQFLFEYFSETQRNKGNFPGRFSGRQFSNSRSEMNVSTLELGDSALYLCASSVGGGSGDTIYFGEGSWLTVV.

The chain combines TRBV21-1 with TRBJ2-1; the table's D call of TRBD2 was not tested on the DNA. TRBV21-1 corresponds to a pseudogene. This CDR3 has 15 residues. In nucleotides, the CDR3 is TGTGCCAGCAGCAAAGACGGGACTACCTACAATGAGCAGTTCTTC. Encoded protein: CASSKDGTTYNEQFF.

J is TRBJ1-1 and V is TRBV9; possibly TRBD1 for D (5 bases). Trimming took off 3 bases at V and 1 base at J, with 10 bases between the two ends. CDR1 is SGDLS, CDR2 YYNGEE, per germline. The CDR3 is 14 amino acids. The CDR3, as DNA: TGTGCCAGCAGCGCCCCCGACAGGAACACTGAAGCTTTCTTT. Translated: CASSAPDRNTEAFF.

J is TRBJ2-3 and V is TRBV5-1; D is uncertain. The ends were cut back, 7 bases at V and 3 bases at J, with 9 bases in the middle. Germline V gene data show CDR1 as SGHRS and CDR2 as YFSETQ. The CDR3 is made up of 12 amino acids. This CDR3 reads CASSGKTDTQYF. The CDR3 nucleotides read TGCGCCAGCTCGGGTAAGACAGATACGCAGTATTTT.

The chain has TRBV7-8 and TRBJ1-5, with TRBD1 matching over 8 bases. CDR3 length: 16 amino acids. Unmatched junction bases numbered 14, after V lost 5 bases and J lost 8 bases. From germline, CDR1 is SGHVS and CDR2 FQNEAQ. For the CDR3, the DNA is TGTGCCAGCAGCGTCGTTCAGGGGGCCCCAGGGAAGCCCCAGCATTTT. It codes for CASSVVQGAPGKPQHF.

The rearrangement uses TRBV10-1 and TRBJ2-5, with a tentative D call TRBD1 (5 bases). V gave up 4 bases and J gave up 5 bases, with 11 bases separating them. CDR3 length equals 13 residues. CDR1 and CDR2 from the germline V gene are WNHNN and SYGVQD (reference sequence). CDR3 loop: CASSGRGLETQYF. CDR3 coding DNA: TGCGCCAGCAGTGGAAGGGGTTTGGAGACCCAGTACTTC.

This chain's CDR3 is CSAVESSGNEQFF. The CDR3 DNA follows: TGCAGCGCTGTTGAGTCTAGCGGCAATGAGCAGTTCTTC. The chain joins TRBV29-1 to TRBJ2-1, with 7 nucleotides matching TRBD2. The CDR3 is made up of 13 amino acids. V lost 7 bases and J lost 6; bases outside the gene matches: 9. Germline V gene lookup returns CDR1 SQVTM and CDR2 ANQGSEA.

The V call is TRBV20-1, the J call TRBJ2-5; TRBD2 matches 15 bases. The CDR3 is 15 residues long. From germline, CDR1 is DFQATT and CDR2 SNEGSKA (reference sequence). J lost 4 bases, V lost 3 bases, and 3 bases had no gene match. CDR3 DNA: TGCAGTGCTAGTAAGGGACTAGCGGGAGGAGAGACCCAGTACTTC. Translation gives CSASKGLAGGETQYF.

The V gene is TRBV4-1, the J gene TRBJ1-1; a possible D gene is TRBD1 (5 bases). The V and J ends lost 2 bases and 5 bases respectively, with 9 bases between them. CDR3 length equals 13 residues. From germline, CDR1 is MGHRA and CDR2 YSYEKL. The CDR3 bases are TGCGCCAGCAGCCAACCAGGGTGGACTGAAGCTTTCTTT. It is translated as CASSQPGWTEAFF.

This clone turned up a few times. The chain joins TRBV29-1 to TRBJ1-2; tentatively, D is TRBD1 (5 bases). The CDR3 is made up of 15 amino acids. CDR1 is SQVTM, CDR2 ANQGSEA, per germline. Trimming took 1 base from V and 2 from J, leaving 14 bases between them. CDR3 in amino acids: CSVEAPVGGNYGYTF. The CDR3 DNA is TGCAGCGTTGAAGCCCCGGTGGGGGGAAACTATGGCTACACCTTC.

This clone showed up many times. The J gene is TRBJ2-3, the V gene TRBV5-4; 10 positions match TRBD2. CDR3 length: 16 amino acids. CDR1 is SGHNT and CDR2 is YYREEE in the germline V gene (reference sequence). The V and J ends lost 5 bases and 8 bases, in that order; junction bases with no gene match: 14. This CDR3 is CASSPASGRVRVTQYF. The CDR3 DNA follows: TGTGCCAGCAGTCCGGCCAGCGGGAGGGTTCGAGTTACGCAGTATTTT.

The gene calls are TRBV7-7 and TRBJ2-1; 7 positions match TRBD2. V shed 1 base, J shed 5 bases, and the junction held 14 bases outside the gene matches. The length of the CDR3 is 18 residues. The germline V gene encodes CDR1 SSHAT and CDR2 FNYEAQ (reference sequence). In DNA, the CDR3 is TGTGCCAGCAGCTTAGTTGCGGGAGAAATTACCGCTCACAATGAGCAGTTCTTC. Amino acids: CASSLVAGEITAHNEQFF.

V is TRBV7-8 and J is TRBJ2-7, with 10 bases fitting TRBD1. Germline lookup yields CDR1 SGHVS and CDR2 FQNEAQ. The CDR3 runs 13 residues. The V gene end was trimmed by 1 base and the J gene end by 9 bases; junction bases not matched to a gene: 3. The CDR3 nucleotides read TGTGCCAGCAGCTTAGAGGGACAGGGGAGGCAGTACGTC. It encodes CASSLEGQGRQYV.

This chain uses TRBV2 with TRBJ2-7; 10 bases map to TRBD2. V trimming: 6 bases; J trimming: 3 bases; junction bases outside the gene matches: 2. Germline lookup yields CDR1 SNHLY and CDR2 FYNNEI. The CDR3 has 13 amino acids. The CDR3 is CASRASGSYEQYV. The CDR3 DNA reads TGTGCCAGCAGGGCTAGCGGGAGCTACGAGCAGTACGTC.

The CDR3 bases are TGTGCCAGTAGACCCGCAGGGAACACCGGGGAGCTGTTTTTT. This gives the protein CASRPAGNTGELFF. This sequence joins TRBV19 and TRBJ2-2, with D unresolved. V was clipped by 6 bases and J by 1 base, with 9 bases between them. This CDR3 is 14 amino acids long. Germline assignment: CDR1 LNHDA and CDR2 SQIVND (reference sequence).

The rearrangement uses TRBV27 and TRBJ1-1, with no clear D. The CDR3 extends over 12 amino acids. The germline gives CDR1 MNHEY, CDR2 SMNVEV (reference sequence). Trimming removed 8 bases at V and 0 bases at J, with 7 bases between. DNA for the CDR3: TGTGCCAGCGGCCGGGTGAACACTGAAGCTTTCTTT. It translates to CASGRVNTEAFF.

The rearrangement uses TRBV19 and TRBJ2-7, with a possible D match to TRBD2 (6 bases). The CDR3 loop spans 15 amino acids. Germline V gene data show CDR1 as LNHDA and CDR2 as SQIVND (reference sequence). The CDR3 DNA follows: TGTGCCACCCAGAACCCCGGGAGTCTTTCCTGCGAGCAGTACGTC. Translated: CATQNPGSLSCEQYV.

This chain joins TRBV5-1 and TRBJ2-7, with a tentative D call TRBD1 (5 bases). V was shortened by 6 bases and J by 0 bases, with 10 bases between the two germline ends. Germline CDR1 is SGHRS and CDR2 is YFSETQ. The CDR3 sequence is 13 residues long. The CDR3 here is CASTQDSSYEQYF. The CDR3 region has the DNA TGCGCCAGCACCCAAGACAGCTCCTACGAGCAGTACTTC.

The V gene is TRBV28, the J gene TRBJ1-2; D uncertain. The V end lost 6 bases, the J end lost 8 bases, and 16 bases lay between the germline ends. CDR1 MDHEN and CDR2 SYDVKM come from the germline V gene. The CDR3 is made up of 13 amino acids. The CDR3 sequence is CASSPRVAPGYTF. As DNA, the CDR3 is TGTGCCAGCAGCCCGCGGGTCGCACCCGGCTACACCTTC.

The chain employs TRBV11-2 and TRBJ2-7; D is possibly TRBD1 (6 bases). V was trimmed by 2 bases and J by 1 base, leaving 15 bases between them. Per germline, CDR1 SGHAT and CDR2 FQNNGV. The CDR3 is made up of 16 amino acids. The CDR3 here is CASSLTTGQGSYEQYV. The CDR3 bases are TGTGCCAGCAGCTTAACGACAGGCCAGGGATCCTACGAGCAGTACGTC.

The chain recombines TRBV7-3 with TRBJ2-1, with 7 positions matching TRBD2. V shed 5 bases, J shed 4 bases, and the junction held 8 bases outside the gene matches. Germline V gene lookup returns CDR1 SGHTA and CDR2 FQGTGA. The CDR3 is 15 residues long. In DNA, the CDR3 is TGTGCCAGCAGCCAGGGAGGGGCCCTTTACAATGAGCAGTTCTTC. Translating gives CASSQGGALYNEQFF.

This clone turned up a few times. V and J are TRBV5-1 and TRBJ1-1, with a tentative D call TRBD1 (5 bases). The V end was cut by 5 bases, the J end by 0 bases, with 8 bases between. Germline values: CDR1 SGHRS, CDR2 YFSETQ. The CDR3 length is 13 residues. Here the CDR3 reads CASSRQLNTEAFF. CDR3 bases: TGCGCCAGCAGTAGACAGTTGAACACTGAAGCTTTCTTT.

The chain has TRBV6-5 and TRBJ2-3; TRBD2 matches at 12 bases. Germline V gene data show CDR1 as MNHEY and CDR2 as SVGAGI. J was trimmed by 10 bases and V by 7 bases; bases with no gene match: 12. The CDR3 contains 15 residues. DNA for the CDR3: TGTGCCAGCACCGCGACTAGCGGGAGCCCCCAGGCGCAGTATTTT. It codes for CASTATSGSPQAQYF.

The chain employs TRBV5-1 and TRBJ2-3; TRBD1 matches 7 bases. Germline V gene data show CDR1 as SGHRS and CDR2 as YFSETQ. This CDR3 is built from 15 residues. V trimming: 3 bases; J trimming: 4 bases; junction bases outside the gene matches: 8. In DNA form, the CDR3 reads TGCGCCAGCAGCTCAACGGACAGGTTGGCAGATACGCAGTATTTT. This gives the protein CASSSTDRLADTQYF.